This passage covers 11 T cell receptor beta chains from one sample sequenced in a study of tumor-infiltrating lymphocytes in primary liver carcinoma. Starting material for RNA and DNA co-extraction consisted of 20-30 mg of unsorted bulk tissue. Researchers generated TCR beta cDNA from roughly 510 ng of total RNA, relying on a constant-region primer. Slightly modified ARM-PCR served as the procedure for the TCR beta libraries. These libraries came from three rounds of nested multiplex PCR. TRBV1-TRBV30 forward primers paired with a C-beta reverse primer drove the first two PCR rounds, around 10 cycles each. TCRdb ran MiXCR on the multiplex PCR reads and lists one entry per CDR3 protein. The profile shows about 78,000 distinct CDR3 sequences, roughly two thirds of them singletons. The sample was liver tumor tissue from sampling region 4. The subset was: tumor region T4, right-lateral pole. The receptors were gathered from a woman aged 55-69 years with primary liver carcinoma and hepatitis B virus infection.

The DNA of the CDR3 is TGTGCCAGCAGCAGGGACAGAGTAGAGACCCAGTACTTC. As protein: CASSRDRVETQYF. This chain links TRBV11-2 with TRBJ2-5; 7 bases agree with TRBD1. The CDR3 loop spans 13 amino acids. V lost 5 bases to trimming and J lost 4 bases; unmatched junction nucleotides: 4. Germline CDR1 reads SGHAT; CDR2 reads FQNNGV.

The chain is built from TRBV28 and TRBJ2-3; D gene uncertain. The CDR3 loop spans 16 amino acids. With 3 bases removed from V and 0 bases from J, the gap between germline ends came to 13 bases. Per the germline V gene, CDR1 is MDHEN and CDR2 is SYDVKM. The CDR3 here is CASSFPQPTSTDTQYF. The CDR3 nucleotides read TGTGCCAGCAGTTTCCCACAGCCCACTAGCACAGATACGCAGTATTTT.

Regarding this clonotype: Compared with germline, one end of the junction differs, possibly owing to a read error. CDR3 DNA sequence: TGTGCCAGCAGATACGGGACTAGACACACCAGGGAGCTGTTTTTC. Translated, it gives CASRYGTRHTRELFF. The chain combines TRBV6-2 or TRBV6-3 with TRBJ2-2, with 8 bases lining up with TRBD2. The germline V gene has CDR1 MNHEY and CDR2 SVGEGT. The CDR3 loop spans 15 amino acids.

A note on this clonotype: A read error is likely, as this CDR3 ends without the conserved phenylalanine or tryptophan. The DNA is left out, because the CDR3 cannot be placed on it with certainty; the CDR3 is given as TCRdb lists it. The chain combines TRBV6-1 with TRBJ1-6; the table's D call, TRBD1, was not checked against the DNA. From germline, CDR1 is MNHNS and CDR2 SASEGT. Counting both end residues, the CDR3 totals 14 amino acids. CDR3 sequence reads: CASRRDRNNSPVHP.

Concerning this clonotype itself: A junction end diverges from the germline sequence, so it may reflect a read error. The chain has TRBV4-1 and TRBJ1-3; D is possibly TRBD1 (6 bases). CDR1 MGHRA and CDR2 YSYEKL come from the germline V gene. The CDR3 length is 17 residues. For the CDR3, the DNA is TGCGCCAGCAGCCGAGTCCCTCGGGGGGGGCAGGGAAACACCATACATTTT. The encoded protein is CASSRVPRGGQGNTIHF.

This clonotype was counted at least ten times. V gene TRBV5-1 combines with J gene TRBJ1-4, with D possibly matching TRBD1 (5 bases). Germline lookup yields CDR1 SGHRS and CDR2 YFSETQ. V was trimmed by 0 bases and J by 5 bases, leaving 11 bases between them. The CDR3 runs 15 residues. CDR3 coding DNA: TGCGCCAGCAGCTTGGGCCGGACACCAAATGAAAAACTGTTTTTT. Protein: CASSLGRTPNEKLFF.

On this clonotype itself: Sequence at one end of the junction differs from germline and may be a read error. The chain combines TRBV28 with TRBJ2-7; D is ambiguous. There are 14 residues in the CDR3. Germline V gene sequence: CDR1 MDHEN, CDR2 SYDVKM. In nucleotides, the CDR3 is TGTGCCAGCAGTTTATCCGTACAGACCTACGAACAGTACTTC. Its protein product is CASSLSVQTYEQYF.

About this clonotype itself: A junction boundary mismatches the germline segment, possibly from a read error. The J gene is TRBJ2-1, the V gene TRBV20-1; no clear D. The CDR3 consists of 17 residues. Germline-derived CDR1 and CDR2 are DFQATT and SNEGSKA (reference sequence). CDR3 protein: CSARGTPGVTSSNEQFF. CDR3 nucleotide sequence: TGCAGTGCTAGAGGTACCCCGGGTGTTACTTCCTCCAATGAGCAGTTCTTC.

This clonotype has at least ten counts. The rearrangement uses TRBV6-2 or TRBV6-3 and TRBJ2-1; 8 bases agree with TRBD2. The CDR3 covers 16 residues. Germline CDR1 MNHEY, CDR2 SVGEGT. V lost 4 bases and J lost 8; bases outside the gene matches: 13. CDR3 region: CASSSRGSGTLDEQFF. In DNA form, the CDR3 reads TGTGCCAGCAGTTCCCGGGGTAGCGGGACTCTCGATGAGCAGTTCTTC.

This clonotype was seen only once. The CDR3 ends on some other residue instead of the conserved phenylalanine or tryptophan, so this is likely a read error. CDR3 sequence (DNA): TGTGTCAGCAGTTCTGGAGGCCAACCTACTGGGTACACCTTA. This encodes CVSSSGGQPTGYTL. The chain has TRBV6-2 or TRBV6-3 and TRBJ1-2; no clear D gene. This CDR3 has 14 residues. CDR1 MNHEY and CDR2 SVGEGT come from the germline V gene.

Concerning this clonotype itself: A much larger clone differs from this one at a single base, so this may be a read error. CDR3 nucleotide sequence: TGCGCCGCCTTGGAAGGGACAGGGGCGAGCTCCTGCAATGAGCAGTTCTTC. This translates into CAALEGTGASSCNEQFF. This chain joins TRBV5-1 and TRBJ2-1; 10 nucleotides agree with TRBD1. This CDR3 contains 17 residues. Germline V gene data show CDR1 as SGHRS and CDR2 as YFSETQ.